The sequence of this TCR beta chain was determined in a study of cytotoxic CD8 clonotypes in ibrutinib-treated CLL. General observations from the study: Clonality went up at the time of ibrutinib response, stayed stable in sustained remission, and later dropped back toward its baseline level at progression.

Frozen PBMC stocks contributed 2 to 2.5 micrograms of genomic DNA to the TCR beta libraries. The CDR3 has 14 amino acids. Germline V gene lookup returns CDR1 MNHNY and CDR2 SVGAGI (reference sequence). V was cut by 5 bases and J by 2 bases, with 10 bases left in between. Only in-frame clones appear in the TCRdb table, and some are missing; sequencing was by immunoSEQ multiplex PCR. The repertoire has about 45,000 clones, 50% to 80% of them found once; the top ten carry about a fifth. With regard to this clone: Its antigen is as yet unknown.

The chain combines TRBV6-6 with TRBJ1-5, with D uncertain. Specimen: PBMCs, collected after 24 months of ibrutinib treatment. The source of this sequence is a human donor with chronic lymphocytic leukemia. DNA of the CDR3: TGTGCCAGCAGTCCTGGGGTTGGCAATCAGCCCCAGCATTTT. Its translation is CASSPGVGNQPQHF.